This TCR beta chain derives from a study of blood T cell repertoires in COVID-19. Only in-frame clones appear in the TCRdb table, and some are missing; sequencing was by immunoSEQ multiplex PCR. The sample has roughly 99,000 clones, 85% to 90% seen once; the top ten hold approximately 2%. V dropped 1 base and J dropped 1 base, with 16 bases sitting between them. Germline CDR1 reads SGHVS; CDR2 reads FQNEAQ. The CDR3 consists of 18 residues. The rearrangement joins TRBV7-8 to TRBJ2-2; maybe TRBD2 (6 bases). This clonotype originated in a man in his fifties with COVID-19, enrolled during active disease. Sequenced sample: peripheral blood. The CDR3 DNA reads as TGTGCCAGCAGCTTAGTTCGTGGCGGGGCCGTGAACACCGGGGAGCTGTTTTTT. Protein: CASSLVRGGAVNTGELFF.